This T cell receptor (beta chain) came from a study of T cells after yellow fever vaccination. Study conclusions and caveats: Among primary-vaccination clones, most reappeared after the booster, at around 97% for CD4 and roughly 90% for CD8.

On this clonotype itself: Its antigen is currently unknown.

The CDR3 is 20 residues long. The junction had 19 bases not matched to a gene; V was cut back by 3 bases and J by 5 bases. Germline V gives CDR1 SGDLS, CDR2 YYNGEE. The study made its TCR cDNA through 5'RACE template switching. That step introduced a universal primer site along with UMIs. TCRdb ran MiXCR on the 5' RACE reads and lists one entry per CDR3 protein. Found here are some 300,000 distinct CDR3 sequences, about 10% of them singletons; the top ten hold about 3%. The receptor was isolated from a man in his late teens or twenties who received the YFV17D yellow fever vaccine. This chain connects TRBV9 to TRBJ2-1; 11 bases match TRBD2. Sequenced here: CD4+ T cells sorted from PBMCs, sampled 5 days after the yellow fever booster vaccination. The CDR3 coding sequence is TGTGCCAGCAGCGCCCCCGGGACTAGCGGCGTCTGGGGCCTCGACAATGAGCAGTTCTTC. Amino acid sequence: CASSAPGTSGVWGLDNEQFF.